A single sample is the source of the 14 T cell receptor beta chains below, sequenced in a study of shared clonotypes between healthy human individuals. TCRdb's table, derived via immunoSEQ multiplex PCR, lists solely in-frame clones and lacks some. The repertoire includes approximately 1,000,000 clones, about 84% of them detected once, and around 0.47% sits in the top ten. The sample was memory CD4+ T cells from PBMCs. Specified subset: CD45RA-negative fraction. Receptors originate from a man in his late teens or twenties in good health. Some clones in this sample may be carry-over from other donors' samples.

The chain uses TRBV21-1 and TRBJ1-1; the listed D gene, TRBD1, was not tested against the DNA. TRBV21-1 is a known pseudogene. This CDR3 contains 17 residues. The CDR3 sequence is CASSKGRQGGSNTEAFF. The CDR3 DNA sequence: TGTGCCAGCAGCAAAGGTCGACAGGGTGGGAGTAACACTGAAGCTTTCTTT.

The chain links TRBV28 to TRBJ1-2, with D perhaps TRBD1 (6 bases). The CDR3 consists of 16 residues. Germline CDR1 reads MDHEN; CDR2 reads SYDVKM. Trimming took 4 bases from V and 2 from J, leaving 17 bases between them. The CDR3 protein is CASSSAGVGLNYGYTF. CDR3 bases: TGTGCCAGCAGTTCTGCAGGGGTCGGTCTCAACTATGGCTACACCTTC.

The J gene is TRBJ2-3, the V gene TRBV7-3; 7 bases fit TRBD2. Looked up from germline, CDR1 is SGHTA and CDR2 is FQGTGA. This CDR3 spans 16 amino acids. The V gene end was trimmed by 5 bases and the J gene end by 4 bases; junction bases not matched to a gene: 12. CDR3 DNA: TGTGCCAGCAGCAAGGGGCGGCGGGAGACGGCAGATACGCAGTATTTT. Its translation is CASSKGRRETADTQYF. Filled out from reference TRBV7-3 and TRBJ2-3, the complete variable domain reads GAGVSQTPSNKVTEKGKYVELRCDPISGHTALYWYRQSLGQGPEFLIYFQGTGAADDSGLPNDRFFAVRPEGSVSTLKIQRTERGDSAVYLCASSKGRRETADTQYFGPGTRLTVL.

In regard to this clone: This sequence may be a read error, since a much larger clone differs from it by one base. The chain has TRBV5-1 and TRBJ2-5; 9 bases align to TRBD2. The germline V gene has CDR1 SGHRS and CDR2 YFSETQ. The CDR3 has 15 amino acids. The trim removed 0 bases at V and 3 bases at J, leaving 3 bases unmatched. In nucleotides, the CDR3 is TGCGCCAGCAGCTTGGTCGCTAGCGGGGAAGAGACCCAGTACTTC. Translation gives CASSLVASGEETQYF. The full variable domain, completed using reference TRBV5-1 and TRBJ2-5, is KAGVTQTPRYLIKTRGQQVTLSCSPISGHRSVSWYQQTPGQGLQFLFEYFSETQRNKGNFPGRFSGRQFSNSRSEMNVSTLELGDSALYLCASSLVASGEETQYFGPGTRLLVL.

The rearrangement links TRBV7-2 to TRBJ1-1; D gene uncertain. Germline CDR1 and CDR2: SGHTA and FQGNSA. The CDR3 is made up of 16 amino acids. Trimming pared 2 bases from V and 1 base from J, leaving 14 bases between. This chain's CDR3 is CASSLSSTGWNTEAFF. In nucleotides, the CDR3 is TGTGCCAGCAGCTTATCGTCCACCGGTTGGAACACTGAAGCTTTCTTT.

On this clone: Within the sample, other DNA sequences also encode this same CDR3. J is TRBJ2-5 and V is TRBV9; D is unresolved. V lost 0 bases and J 2 bases, leaving 8 bases between the germline ends. The CDR3 runs to 14 residues. Looked up from germline, CDR1 is SGDLS and CDR2 is YYNGEE. The CDR3 here is CASSVDTYQETQYF. The CDR3 coding sequence is TGTGCCAGCAGCGTAGACACATATCAAGAGACCCAGTACTTC.

CDR3 protein: CSAGGGLAQFF. The DNA of the CDR3 is TGCAGTGCCGGGGGGGGACTAGCACAGTTCTTC. The chain carries TRBV20-1 and TRBJ2-1, with TRBD2 matching 9 bases. Trimming at V came to 6 bases and at J to 13 bases, leaving 7 bases not matched to a gene. Germline CDR1 and CDR2: DFQATT and SNEGSKA (reference sequence). This CDR3 is built from 11 residues.

The chain links TRBV5-1 to TRBJ2-5; no firm D call. The CDR3 is 14 residues long. CDR1 is SGHRS and CDR2 is YFSETQ in the germline V gene. Trimming cost V 5 bases and J 5 bases, with 16 bases left between them. DNA of the CDR3: TGCGCCAGCAGTTCCTTAGGACCCTATGAGACCCAGTACTTC. This gives the protein CASSSLGPYETQYF.

The chain joins TRBV30 to TRBJ2-4; tentatively, D is TRBD2 (5 bases). CDR1 and CDR2 from the germline V gene are GTSNPN and SVGIG (reference sequence). The length of the CDR3 is 16 residues. Trimming took 4 bases from V and 1 from J, leaving 17 bases between them. CDR3 sequence (DNA): TGTGCCTGGACCACTCTAGGTTGGGAGGCCAAAAACATTCAGTACTTC. It codes for CAWTTLGWEAKNIQYF.

The DNA for the CDR3 is TGTGCCAGCAGGCCAGCTGGTGCGAGCTACGAGCAGTACTTC. Its translation: CASRPAGASYEQYF. The rearrangement uses TRBV28 and TRBJ2-7; D is uncertain. Germline-derived CDR1 and CDR2 are MDHEN and SYDVKM. This CDR3 comprises 14 residues. V gave up 6 bases and J gave up 3 bases, with 15 bases separating them.

As for this clone: One junction end disagrees with the germline gene, perhaps due to a read error. V is TRBV6-1 and J is TRBJ2-3, with a possible D match to TRBD1 (5 bases). The germline V gene has CDR1 MNHNS and CDR2 SASEGT. This CDR3 contains 14 residues. The CDR3 protein is CASSEGAPLNTQYF. CDR3 nucleotide sequence: TGTGCCAGCAGCGAAGGGGCCCCGTTGAATACGCAGTATTTT.

J is TRBJ2-1 and V is TRBV28; perhaps TRBD1 as D (5 bases). Germline CDR1 MDHEN, CDR2 SYDVKM. V dropped 3 bases and J dropped 6 bases, with 15 bases sitting between them. The CDR3 runs 15 residues. The CDR3 DNA sequence: TGTGCCAGCAGTTTGGGGCTCGGGTATTTCAATGAGCAGTTCTTC. This encodes CASSLGLGYFNEQFF.

The V call is TRBV28, the J call TRBJ2-7, with no clear D. V gave up 7 bases and J gave up 0 bases, with 10 bases separating them. CDR3 length: 13 residues. The germline CDR1 and CDR2 sequences are MDHEN and SYDVKM. This chain's CDR3 is CASKKPDSYEQYF. CDR3 in DNA: TGTGCCAGCAAAAAGCCGGACTCCTACGAGCAGTACTTC.

This sequence joins TRBV27 and TRBJ2-6; D remains unclear. Germline V gene sequence: CDR1 MNHEY, CDR2 SMNVEV (reference sequence). This CDR3 is built from 17 residues. Deletions cut 3 bases from V and 3 bases from J, with 15 bases between. The CDR3 here is CASSFTPQRLGANVLTF. The CDR3 DNA is TGTGCCAGCAGTTTTACCCCGCAAAGGCTTGGGGCCAACGTCCTGACTTTC.